Each of the 9 T cell receptor beta chains below was sequenced from the same sample in a study of cytomegalovirus exposure and HLA in healthy donors. The PCR used 60 Vbeta and 13 Jbeta primers. Clones were sequenced by immunoSEQ multiplex PCR, and TCRdb holds only the in-frame ones, with some missing. The sample lists under 200,000 clones; roughly 84% were seen once. The sequenced sample was PBMCs. The receptors come from a man aged 45-60 years in good health and CMV-seropositive.

J is TRBJ2-5 and V is TRBV15, with D possibly TRBD2 on 7 matching bases. The CDR3 length is 14 residues. V lost 5 bases, J lost 3 bases, and 13 bases lay in between. Germline CDR1 LNHNV, CDR2 YYDKDF (reference sequence). CDR3 DNA: TGTGCCACCAGCGGGGGGGGCGGGGAAGAGACCCAGTACTTC. Amino acid sequence: CATSGGGGEETQYF.

In nucleotides, the CDR3 is TGTGCCAGAAGCCACCAAGGGACTACCCTCTACAATGAGCAGTTCTTC. Its translation is CARSHQGTTLYNEQFF. This chain links TRBV5-3 with TRBJ2-1; 7 nucleotides align to TRBD2. TRBV5-3 is flagged as an ORF with uncertain function. Losses at the gene ends were 4 bases for V and 3 bases for J; bases not matched to a gene: 10. This CDR3 has 16 residues.

This chain joins TRBV6-1 and TRBJ2-7, with TRBD2 matching over 10 bases. The CDR3 length is 14 residues. From germline, CDR1 is MNHNS and CDR2 SASEGT. The V and J ends lost 7 bases and 5 bases, in that order; junction bases with no gene match: 8. The CDR3 DNA sequence: TGTGCCAGCACGCCAGCGGGAGGGATCCACGAGCAGTACTTC. Residues: CASTPAGGIHEQYF.

V usage is TRBV6-1 and J usage is TRBJ2-1, with 11 nucleotides matching TRBD1. The trim removed 4 bases at V and 10 bases at J, leaving 6 bases unmatched. The CDR3 sequence is 14 residues long. Germline V lookup: CDR1 MNHNS, CDR2 SASEGT. CDR3 nucleotide sequence: TGTGCCAGCAGTGCCGGACAGGGGGCGCGAGAGCAGTTCTTC. This encodes CASSAGQGAREQFF.

The rearrangement links TRBV27 to TRBJ1-4; D may be TRBD1 (5 bases). The germline V gene encodes CDR1 MNHEY and CDR2 SMNVEV (reference sequence). The CDR3 extends over 18 amino acids. Trimming left V 4 bases short and J 0 bases short, with 18 bases between. CDR3 DNA: TGTGCCAGCAGTTATGGGGGGACCCGATCTGCAACTAATGAAAAACTGTTTTTT. It codes for CASSYGGTRSATNEKLFF. The variable domain in full, with the rest retrieved from reference TRBV27 and TRBJ1-4, is EAQVTQNPRYLITVTGKKLTVTCSQNMNHEYMSWYRQDPGLGLRQIYYSMNVEVTDKGDVPEGYKVSRKEKRNFPLILESPSPNQTSLYFCASSYGGTRSATNEKLFFGSGTQLSVL.

The chain links TRBV18 to TRBJ2-2; 7 bases map to TRBD1. The V and J ends lost 3 bases and 5 bases, in that order; junction bases with no gene match: 6. Germline-derived CDR1 and CDR2 are KGHSH and LQKENI. This CDR3 comprises 15 residues. CDR3 protein: CASSPDRTLTGELFF. CDR3 in DNA: TGTGCCAGCTCACCGGACAGGACGCTGACCGGGGAGCTGTTTTTT.

This clone was counted once. This chain uses TRBV5-1 with TRBJ2-6; maybe TRBD1 (6 bases). The CDR3 runs to 17 residues. Trimming pared 1 base from V and 3 bases from J, leaving 14 bases between. CDR1 is SGHRS, CDR2 YFSETQ, per germline. The CDR3 region has the DNA TGCGCCAGCAGCTTGATGGGGGCTCGGGTTGGGGCCAACGTCCTGACTTTC. The encoded protein is CASSLMGARVGANVLTF.

CDR3 loop: CASSEKRTGELFF. In DNA, the CDR3 is TGTGCCAGCAGTGAAAAGAGAACCGGGGAGCTGTTTTTT. V is TRBV6-1 and J is TRBJ2-2; D uncertain. The CDR3 totals 13 residues. With 2 bases removed from V and 5 bases from J, the gap between germline ends came to 6 bases. The germline gives CDR1 MNHNS, CDR2 SASEGT.

The sample holds a few counts of this clone. The chain has TRBV11-3 and TRBJ2-1; 11 bases are a match to TRBD1. The J segment lost 9 bases and the V segment lost 4 bases, leaving 8 bases of the junction unmatched. This CDR3 comprises 15 residues. In germline, CDR1 is SGHNT, CDR2 YENEEA. CDR3 in DNA: TGTGCCAGCAGCTCAGGACAGGGGGCGTTTGGTGAGCAGTTCTTC. This sequence encodes CASSSGQGAFGEQFF.